This paragraph covers one T cell receptor (beta chain) sequence. Its antigen is undetermined. The data stem from a study of CD8+CD57+ T cells in acquired aplastic anemia. Broader study findings: For CD8+ Simpson's diversity, patients and controls showed no significant difference.

The template for TCR beta VDJ and CDR3 sequence profiling was genomic DNA. TCRdb recomputed calls from the reads with MiXCR, one row per CDR3 protein. The sample lists some 200,000 distinct CDR3 sequences; 65% were seen once. The CDR3 sequence is 17 residues long. From germline, CDR1 is SNHLY and CDR2 FYNNEI. The V and J ends lost 6 bases and 4 bases, in that order; junction bases with no gene match: 7. An expansion of CD8+CD57+ cells by flow cytometry had been shown in patients chosen for sequencing. The specimen sequenced was sorted CD4+, CD8+, or CD8+CD57+ T cells (not recorded which) from PBMCs. The V and J genes are TRBV2 and TRBJ2-2; 14 nucleotides line up with TRBD2. This TCR was sampled from a human donor with aplastic anemia. The CDR3: CASRPLGLAGGTGELFF. CDR3 DNA sequence: TGTGCCAGCAGACCCCTTGGACTAGCGGGAGGCACCGGGGAGCTGTTTTTT.